The TCR beta chain under discussion was sequenced for a study of OX40 agonist ivuxolimab in advanced cancers. Study context: Ivuxolimab, an antibody acting as an agonist of OX40 (CD134), was used to treat patients. The eligibility criteria allowed prior anti-PD-1, anti-PD-L1 or anti-CTLA-4 therapy, and approximately 40% had some. Overall study results and limits: Mean expanded clone counts were higher in CD8+ than CD4+ T cells.

Notes on this clone: Its antigen remains unidentified.

Measured with immunoSEQ multiplex PCR; TCRdb has only the in-frame clones, and not every one. The table records tens of thousands of clones, more than 75% of them present only once. The receptor comes from an adult with an advanced solid tumor such as melanoma, head and neck, liver or kidney cancer. The source was CD4+ or CD8+ T cells sorted from blood, collected in a trial of the OX40 agonist ivuxolimab.

The CDR3 loop reads CASSLDGGNEQFF. The CDR3 nucleotides are TGTGCCAGCAGCTTAGATGGGGGCAATGAGCAGTTCTTC. V is TRBV7-7 and J is TRBJ2-1; possibly TRBD1 or TRBD2 for D (5 bases each). V lost 1 base to trimming and J lost 6 bases, with 7 bases between them. CDR1 and CDR2 from the germline V gene are SSHAT and FNYEAQ (reference sequence). The CDR3 runs 13 residues.